These 15 T cell receptor beta chains came from one sample sequenced in a study of vaccination and CD4 T cells after COVID-19. From the PCR reads, TCRdb called clonotypes with MiXCR, one entry per CDR3 protein. The sample carries about 21,000 distinct CDR3 sequences, less than 75% recorded once. The specimen comprised CD4+ T cells from blood, sampled before SARS-CoV-2 vaccination. These receptors originate from a human donor who had recovered from COVID-19.

This clonotype showed up just a few times. The chain uses TRBV24-1 and TRBJ2-7; 12 positions match TRBD2. Germline V gene data show CDR1 as KGHDR and CDR2 as SFDVKD. The CDR3 is 15 amino acids. Unmatched junction bases numbered 7, after V lost 5 bases and J lost 6 bases. CDR3 amino acids: CATSGSSGRASEQYF. As DNA, the CDR3 is TGTGCCACCAGTGGTTCTAGCGGGAGGGCCTCCGAGCAGTACTTC.

For the CDR3, the DNA is TGTGCCAGCAGCAAACCCCTGACAGGGAGGATGAACTATGGCTACACCTTC. Translating gives CASSKPLTGRMNYGYTF. The V call is TRBV21-1, the J call TRBJ1-2; whether TRBD1, the table's D call, matches the DNA was not checked. TRBV21-1 is assigned pseudogene status. The CDR3 has 17 residues.

The rearrangement joins TRBV6-2 or TRBV6-3 to TRBJ1-1, with 10 bases fitting TRBD1. Per the germline V gene, CDR1 is MNHEY and CDR2 is SVGEGT. This CDR3 spans 14 amino acids. V shed 5 bases, J shed 1 base, and the junction held 1 base outside the gene matches. CDR3 loop: CASSRTGGNTEAFF. The CDR3 DNA reads TGTGCCAGCAGTCGGACAGGGGGGAACACTGAAGCTTTCTTT.

This clonotype has a single count. J is TRBJ1-6 and V is TRBV6-1; no clear D. The CDR3 runs 14 residues. Germline V gene lookup returns CDR1 MNHNS and CDR2 SASEGT. The V end was cut by 3 bases, the J end by 4 bases, with 7 bases between. CDR3 protein: CASSEGQYNSPLHF. The CDR3 region has the DNA TGTGCCAGCAGTGAGGGTCAATATAATTCACCCCTCCACTTT.

V gene TRBV6-1 combines with J gene TRBJ1-1, with no clear D. The CDR3 has 14 amino acids. From germline, CDR1 is MNHNS and CDR2 SASEGT. The V and J ends lost 4 bases and 0 bases respectively, with 9 bases between them. The chain's CDR3 is CASSVLGMNTEAFF. The CDR3 bases are TGTGCCAGCAGTGTCCTCGGGATGAACACTGAAGCTTTCTTT.

The rearrangement links TRBV7-3 to TRBJ2-3; possibly TRBD2 for D (5 bases). There are 16 residues in the CDR3. Trimming removed 5 bases from V and 6 bases from J, with 21 bases in between. Per germline, CDR1 SGHTA and CDR2 FQGTGA. CDR3 nucleotides: TGTGCCAGCAGCCCTACCCATGGACTGGGCGGGGATACGCAGTATTTT. Its translation is CASSPTHGLGGDTQYF.

In its sample, this clonotype was seen once. The chain employs TRBV5-5 and TRBJ1-2; no clear D. From germline, CDR1 is SGHKS and CDR2 YYEKEE (reference sequence). This CDR3 has 14 amino acids. V lost 3 bases and J 4 bases, leaving 13 bases between the germline ends. The CDR3 is CASSSLTDFYGYTF. CDR3 nucleotides: TGTGCCAGCAGCTCACTGACGGATTTCTATGGCTACACCTTC.

This clonotype turned up a few times. The chain carries TRBV20-1 and TRBJ1-6; D remains ambiguous. The germline gives CDR1 DFQATT, CDR2 SNEGSKA (reference sequence). The V gene lost 3 bases and the J gene lost 10 bases, with 13 bases spanning the gap. The CDR3 runs 13 residues. The CDR3 nucleotides are TGCAGTGCTAGTCGTGGATCCGGGTCACCCCTCCACTTT. This gives the protein CSASRGSGSPLHF.

CDR3 loop: CASSPGQGRTYEQYF. The CDR3 nucleotides are TGTGCCAGCAGCCCGGGACAGGGTCGAACCTACGAGCAGTACTTC. This chain links TRBV12-3 or TRBV12-4 with TRBJ2-7, with TRBD1 matching over 9 bases. J gave up 2 bases and V 6 bases, and 8 bases lay outside the gene matches. The CDR3 covers 15 residues.

This chain links TRBV7-9 with TRBJ1-2; tentatively, D is TRBD1 (6 bases). CDR3 length equals 13 residues. From germline, CDR1 is SEHNR and CDR2 FQNEAQ (reference sequence). Between the trimmed V and J ends, which lost 1 base and 6 bases, there was a span of 9 bases. The CDR3 sequence is CASSLGGGNGYTF. The CDR3 DNA is TGTGCCAGCAGCTTAGGAGGGGGTAATGGCTACACCTTC. The full variable domain, with the rest looked up from reference TRBV7-9 and TRBJ1-2, is DTGVSQNPRHKITKRGQNVTFRCDPISEHNRLYWYRQTLGQGPEFLTYFQNEAQLEKSRLLSDRFSAERPKGSFSTLEIQRTEQGDSAMYLCASSLGGGNGYTFGSGTRLTVV.

The rearrangement links TRBV19 to TRBJ1-2; unclear D gene. The V gene's germline CDR1 is LNHDA and CDR2 SQIVND (reference sequence). Trimming pared 5 bases from V and 2 bases from J, leaving 12 bases between. The CDR3 loop spans 14 amino acids. The CDR3 DNA sequence: TGTGCCAGTAGTCGGCCCCTCGGAAACTATGGCTACACCTTC. Translated: CASSRPLGNYGYTF.

This clonotype was seen only a few times. The rearrangement links TRBV18 to TRBJ1-6, with TRBD1 identical over 9 bases. Germline CDR1 KGHSH, CDR2 LQKENI. Trimming took 3 bases from V and 8 from J; bases not matched to a gene: 2. The CDR3 loop spans 14 amino acids. CDR3 nucleotide sequence: TGTGCCAGCTCACCGCGACAGGGGGATTCACCCCTCCACTTT. The encoded protein is CASSPRQGDSPLHF.

The chain carries TRBV27 and TRBJ1-5; 7 nucleotides match TRBD1. V was clipped by 5 bases and J by 6 bases; unmatched bases: 10. The CDR3 is 15 amino acids. Germline lookup yields CDR1 MNHEY and CDR2 SMNVEV (reference sequence). The CDR3 here is CASSLQGRNGQPQHF. CDR3 sequence (DNA): TGTGCCAGCAGTCTACAGGGGAGGAACGGTCAGCCCCAGCATTTT.

The chain uses TRBV20-1 and TRBJ2-3, with 7 bases that match TRBD1. Germline lookup yields CDR1 DFQATT and CDR2 SNEGSKA (reference sequence). The CDR3 covers 15 residues. Trimming at V came to 3 bases and at J to 4 bases, leaving 10 bases not matched to a gene. CDR3 nucleotides: TGCAGTGCTAGGTTGAGGGGGCAGGGGGCAGATACGCAGTATTTT. Its translation is CSARLRGQGADTQYF.

This clonotype has just a few counts. The CDR3 sequence is CASNPGVDYGYTF. CDR3 nucleotides: TGTGCCAGCAACCCAGGGGTGGACTATGGCTACACCTTC. The chain combines TRBV2 with TRBJ1-2; a weak D match, TRBD1 (6 bases). Germline assignment: CDR1 SNHLY and CDR2 FYNNEI. The CDR3 spans 13 residues. The V and J ends lost 7 bases and 3 bases respectively, with 12 bases between them.